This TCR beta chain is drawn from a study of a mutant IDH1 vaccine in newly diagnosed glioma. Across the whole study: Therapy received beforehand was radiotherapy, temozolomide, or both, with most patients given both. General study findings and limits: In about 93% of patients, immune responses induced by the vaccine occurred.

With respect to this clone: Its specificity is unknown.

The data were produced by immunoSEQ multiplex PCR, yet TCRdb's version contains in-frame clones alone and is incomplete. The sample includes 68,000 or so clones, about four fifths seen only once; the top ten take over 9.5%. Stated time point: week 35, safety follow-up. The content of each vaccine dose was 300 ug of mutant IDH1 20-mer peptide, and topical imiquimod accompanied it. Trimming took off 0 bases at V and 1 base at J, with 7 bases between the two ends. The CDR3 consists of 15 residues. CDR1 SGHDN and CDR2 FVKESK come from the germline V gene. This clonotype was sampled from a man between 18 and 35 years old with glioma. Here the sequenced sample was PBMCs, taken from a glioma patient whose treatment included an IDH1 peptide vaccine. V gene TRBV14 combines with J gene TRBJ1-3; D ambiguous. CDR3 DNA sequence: TGTGCCAGCAGCCAAGATCTTTATTCTGGAAACACCATATATTTT. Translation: CASSQDLYSGNTIYF.